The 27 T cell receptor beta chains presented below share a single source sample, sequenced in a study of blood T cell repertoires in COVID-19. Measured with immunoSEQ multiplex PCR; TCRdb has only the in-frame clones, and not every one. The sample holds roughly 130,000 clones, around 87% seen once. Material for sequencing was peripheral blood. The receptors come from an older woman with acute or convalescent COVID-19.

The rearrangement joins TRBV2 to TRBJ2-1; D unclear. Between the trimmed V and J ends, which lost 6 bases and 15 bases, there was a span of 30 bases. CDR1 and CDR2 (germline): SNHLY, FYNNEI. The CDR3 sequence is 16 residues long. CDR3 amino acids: CASREPSRSPPDDLFF. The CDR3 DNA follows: TGTGCCAGCAGAGAGCCTTCTAGGAGTCCCCCGGATGATCTGTTCTTC. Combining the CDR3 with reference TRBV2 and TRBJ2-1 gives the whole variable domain EPEVTQTPSHQVTQMGQEVILRCVPISNHLYFYWYRQILGQKVEFLVSFYNNEISEKSEIFDDQFSVERPDGSNFTLKIRSTKLEDSAMYFCASREPSRSPPDDLFFGPGTRLTVL.

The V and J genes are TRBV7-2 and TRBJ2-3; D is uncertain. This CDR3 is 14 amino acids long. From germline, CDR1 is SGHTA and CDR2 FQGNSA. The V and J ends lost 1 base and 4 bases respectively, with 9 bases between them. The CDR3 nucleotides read TGTGCCAGCAGCTTAGGGAGTTGGGCAGATACGCAGTATTTT. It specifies CASSLGSWADTQYF. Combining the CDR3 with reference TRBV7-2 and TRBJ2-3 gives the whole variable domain GAGVSQSPSNKVTEKGKDVELRCDPISGHTALYWYRQSLGQGLEFLIYFQGNSAPDKSGLPSDRFSAERTGGSVSTLTIQRTQQEDSAVYLCASSLGSWADTQYFGPGTRLTVL.

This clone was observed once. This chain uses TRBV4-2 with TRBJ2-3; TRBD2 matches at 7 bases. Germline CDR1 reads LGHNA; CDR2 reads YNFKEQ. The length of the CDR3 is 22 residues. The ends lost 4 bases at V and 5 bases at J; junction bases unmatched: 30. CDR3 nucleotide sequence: TGTGCCAGCAGCCTAAACCCCCAACTTTTTGGCGGGAGTCGGAGGGCCGGAGATACGCAGTATTTT. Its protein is CASSLNPQLFGGSRRAGDTQYF.

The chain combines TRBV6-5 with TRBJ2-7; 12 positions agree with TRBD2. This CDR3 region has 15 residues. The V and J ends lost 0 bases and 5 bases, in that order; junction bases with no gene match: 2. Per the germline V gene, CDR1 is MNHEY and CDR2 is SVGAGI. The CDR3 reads CASSYSLAGGHEQYF. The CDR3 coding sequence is TGTGCCAGCAGTTACTCTCTAGCGGGAGGGCACGAGCAGTACTTC.

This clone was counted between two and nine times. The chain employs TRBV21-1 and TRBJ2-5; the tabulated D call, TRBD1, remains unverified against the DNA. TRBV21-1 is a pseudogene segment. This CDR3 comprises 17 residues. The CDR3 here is CASSKDERGTALETQYF. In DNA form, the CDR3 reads TGTGCCAGCAGCAAAGATGAAAGAGGGACAGCGCTAGAGACCCAGTACTTC.

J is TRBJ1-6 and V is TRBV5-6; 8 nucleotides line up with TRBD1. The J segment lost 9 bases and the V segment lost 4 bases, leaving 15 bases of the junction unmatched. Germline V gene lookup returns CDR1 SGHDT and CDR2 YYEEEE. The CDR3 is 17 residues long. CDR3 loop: CASSPGADREGCSPLHF. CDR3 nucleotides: TGTGCCAGCAGCCCGGGAGCGGACAGGGAGGGCTGTTCACCCCTCCACTTT.

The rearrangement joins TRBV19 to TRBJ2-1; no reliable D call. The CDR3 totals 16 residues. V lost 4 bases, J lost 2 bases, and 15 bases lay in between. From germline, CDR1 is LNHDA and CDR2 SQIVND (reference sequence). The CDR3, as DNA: TGTGCCAGTAGTACCCAAGCTAAAACGCCCTACAATGAGCAGTTCTTC. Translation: CASSTQAKTPYNEQFF.

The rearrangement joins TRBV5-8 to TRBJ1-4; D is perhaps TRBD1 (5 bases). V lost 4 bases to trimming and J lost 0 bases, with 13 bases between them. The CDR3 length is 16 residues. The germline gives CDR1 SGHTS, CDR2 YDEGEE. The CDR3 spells CASSEPGLTTNEKLFF. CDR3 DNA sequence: TGTGCCAGCAGCGAACCGGGACTGACAACTAATGAAAAACTGTTTTTT.

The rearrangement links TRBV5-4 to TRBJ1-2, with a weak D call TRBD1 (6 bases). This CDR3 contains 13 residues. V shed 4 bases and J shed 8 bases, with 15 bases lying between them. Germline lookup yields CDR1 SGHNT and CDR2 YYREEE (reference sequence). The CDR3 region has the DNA TGTGCCAGCAGCATACCCAGGGGCGGGGGCTACACCTTC. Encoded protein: CASSIPRGGGYTF.

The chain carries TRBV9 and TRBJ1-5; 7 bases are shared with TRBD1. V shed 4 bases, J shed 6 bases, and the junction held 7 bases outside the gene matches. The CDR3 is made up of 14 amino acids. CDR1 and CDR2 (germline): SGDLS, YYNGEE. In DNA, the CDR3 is TGTGCCAGCAGCCCCGAAGGGGGCGGTCAGCCCCAGCATTTT. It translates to CASSPEGGGQPQHF.

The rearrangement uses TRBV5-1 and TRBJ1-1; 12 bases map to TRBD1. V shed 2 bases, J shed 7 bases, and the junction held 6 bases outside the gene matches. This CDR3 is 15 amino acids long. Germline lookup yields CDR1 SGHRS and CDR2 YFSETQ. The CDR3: CASSFGTGGVFEAFF. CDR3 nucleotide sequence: TGCGCCAGCAGCTTCGGGACAGGGGGCGTCTTTGAAGCTTTCTTT. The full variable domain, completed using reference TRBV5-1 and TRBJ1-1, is KAGVTQTPRYLIKTRGQQVTLSCSPISGHRSVSWYQQTPGQGLQFLFEYFSETQRNKGNFPGRFSGRQFSNSRSEMNVSTLELGDSALYLCASSFGTGGVFEAFFGQGTRLTVV.

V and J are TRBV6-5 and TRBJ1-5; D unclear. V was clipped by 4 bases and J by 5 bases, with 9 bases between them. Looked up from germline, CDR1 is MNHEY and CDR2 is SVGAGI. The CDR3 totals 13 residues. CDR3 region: CASSWAYDQPQHF. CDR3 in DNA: TGTGCCAGCAGTTGGGCCTACGATCAGCCCCAGCATTTT.

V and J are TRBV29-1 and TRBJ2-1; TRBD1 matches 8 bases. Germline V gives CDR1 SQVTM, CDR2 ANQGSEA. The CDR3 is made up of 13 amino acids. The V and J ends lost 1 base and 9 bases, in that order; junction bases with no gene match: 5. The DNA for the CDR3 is TGCAGCGTTGAAGGCGACAGGGGACCTGAGCAGTTCTTC. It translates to CSVEGDRGPEQFF.

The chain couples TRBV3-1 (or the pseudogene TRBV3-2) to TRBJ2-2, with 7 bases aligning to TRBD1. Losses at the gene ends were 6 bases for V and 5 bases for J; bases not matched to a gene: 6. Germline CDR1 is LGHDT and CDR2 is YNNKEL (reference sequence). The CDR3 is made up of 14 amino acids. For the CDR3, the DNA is TGTGCCAGCAGAGGGACAGCTTTAACCGGGGAGCTGTTTTTT. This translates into CASRGTALTGELFF.

The CDR3 sequence is CASSITGKDYTF. CDR3 in DNA: TGTGCCAGTAGTATAACAGGGAAAGACTACACCTTC. J is TRBJ1-2 and V is TRBV19, with a possible D match to TRBD1 (6 bases). V was clipped by 2 bases and J by 10 bases, with 11 bases between them. This CDR3 contains 12 residues. In germline, CDR1 is LNHDA, CDR2 SQIVND (reference sequence). The full variable domain, completed using reference TRBV19 and TRBJ1-2, is DGGITQSPKYLFRKEGQNVTLSCEQNLNHDAMYWYRQDPGQGLRLIYYSQIVNDFQKGDIAEGYSVSREKKESFPLTVTSAQKNPTAFYLCASSITGKDYTFGSGTRLTVV.

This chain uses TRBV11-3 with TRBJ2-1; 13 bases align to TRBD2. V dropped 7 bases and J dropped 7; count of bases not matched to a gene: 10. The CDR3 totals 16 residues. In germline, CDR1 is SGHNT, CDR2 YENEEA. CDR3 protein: CASTLEGLAGQNEQFF. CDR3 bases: TGTGCCAGCACCCTGGAGGGACTAGCGGGACAGAATGAGCAGTTCTTC.

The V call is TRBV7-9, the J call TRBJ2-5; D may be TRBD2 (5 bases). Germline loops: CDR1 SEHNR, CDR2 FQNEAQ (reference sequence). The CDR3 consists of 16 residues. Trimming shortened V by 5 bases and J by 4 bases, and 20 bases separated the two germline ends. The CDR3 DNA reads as TGTGCCAGCAGCGCGGACTCCACCTTAGAAGGAGAGACCCAGTACTTC. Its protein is CASSADSTLEGETQYF.

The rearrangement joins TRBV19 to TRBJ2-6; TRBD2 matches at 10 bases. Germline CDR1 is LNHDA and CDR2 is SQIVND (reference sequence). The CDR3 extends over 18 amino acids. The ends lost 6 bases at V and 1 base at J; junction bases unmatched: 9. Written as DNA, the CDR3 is TGTGCCAGTAGCCTACTAGCGGGACCGGTTTCTGGGGCCAACGTCCTGACTTTC. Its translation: CASSLLAGPVSGANVLTF.

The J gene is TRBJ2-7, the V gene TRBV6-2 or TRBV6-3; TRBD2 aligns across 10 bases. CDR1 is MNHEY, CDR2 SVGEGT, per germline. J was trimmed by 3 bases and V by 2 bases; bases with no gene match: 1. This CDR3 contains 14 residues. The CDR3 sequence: CASSYLAGDYEQYF. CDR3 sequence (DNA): TGTGCCAGCAGTTACCTAGCGGGAGACTACGAGCAGTACTTC.

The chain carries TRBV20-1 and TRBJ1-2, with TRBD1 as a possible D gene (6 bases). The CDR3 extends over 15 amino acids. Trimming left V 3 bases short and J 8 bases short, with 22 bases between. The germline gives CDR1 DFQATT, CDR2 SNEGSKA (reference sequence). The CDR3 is CSASSPLGGADGYTF. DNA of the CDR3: TGCAGTGCTAGTTCCCCTTTGGGGGGGGCTGACGGCTACACCTTC.

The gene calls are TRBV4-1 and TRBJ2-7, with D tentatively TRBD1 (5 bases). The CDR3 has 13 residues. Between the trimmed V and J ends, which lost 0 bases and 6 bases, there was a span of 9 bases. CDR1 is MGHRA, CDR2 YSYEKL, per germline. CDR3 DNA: TGCGCCAGCAGCCAAGAAGGGGTCGGCGAGCAGTACGTC. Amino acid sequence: CASSQEGVGEQYV.

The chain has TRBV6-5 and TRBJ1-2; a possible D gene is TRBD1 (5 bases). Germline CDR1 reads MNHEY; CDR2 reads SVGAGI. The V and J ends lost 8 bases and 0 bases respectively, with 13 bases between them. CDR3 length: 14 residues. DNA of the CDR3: TGTGCCAGCCGCCTCGGGGGGACTAACTATGGCTACACCTTC. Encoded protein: CASRLGGTNYGYTF.

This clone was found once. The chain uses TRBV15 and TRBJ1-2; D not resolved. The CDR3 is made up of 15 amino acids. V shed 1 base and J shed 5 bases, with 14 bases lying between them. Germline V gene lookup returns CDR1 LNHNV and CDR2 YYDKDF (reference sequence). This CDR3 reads CATSRGGSVLYGYTF. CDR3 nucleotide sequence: TGTGCCACCAGCAGAGGAGGTTCCGTTCTTTATGGCTACACCTTC. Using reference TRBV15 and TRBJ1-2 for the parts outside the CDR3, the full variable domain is DAMVIQNPRYQVTQFGKPVTLSCSQTLNHNVMYWYQQKSSQAPKLLFHYYDKDFNNEADTPDNFQSRRPNTSFCFLDIRSPGLGDTAMYLCATSRGGSVLYGYTFGSGTRLTVV.

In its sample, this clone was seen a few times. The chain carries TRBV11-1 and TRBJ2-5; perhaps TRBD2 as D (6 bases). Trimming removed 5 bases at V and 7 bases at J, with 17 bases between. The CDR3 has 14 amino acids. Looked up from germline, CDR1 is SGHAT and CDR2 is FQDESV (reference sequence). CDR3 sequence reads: CASSPGAGYGTQYF. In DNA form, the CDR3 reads TGTGCCAGCAGCCCAGGAGCGGGCTATGGGACCCAGTACTTC.

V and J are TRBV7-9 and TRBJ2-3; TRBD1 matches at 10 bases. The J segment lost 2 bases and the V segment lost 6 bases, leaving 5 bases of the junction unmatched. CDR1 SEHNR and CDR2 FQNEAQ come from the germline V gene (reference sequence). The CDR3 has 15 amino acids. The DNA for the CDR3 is TGTGCCAGCAGACGGACAGGGGGTTTCACAGATACGCAGTATTTT. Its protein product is CASRRTGGFTDTQYF. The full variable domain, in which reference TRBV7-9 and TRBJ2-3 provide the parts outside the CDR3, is DTGVSQNPRHKITKRGQNVTFRCDPISEHNRLYWYRQTLGQGPEFLTYFQNEAQLEKSRLLSDRFSAERPKGSFSTLEIQRTEQGDSAMYLCASRRTGGFTDTQYFGPGTRLTVL.

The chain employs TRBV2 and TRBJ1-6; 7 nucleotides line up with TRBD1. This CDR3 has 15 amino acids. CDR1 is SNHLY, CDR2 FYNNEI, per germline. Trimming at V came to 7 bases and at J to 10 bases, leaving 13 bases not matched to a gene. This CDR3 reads CASIRTGTDRSPLHF. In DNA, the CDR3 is TGTGCCAGCATTAGAACCGGGACAGATCGCTCACCCCTCCACTTT. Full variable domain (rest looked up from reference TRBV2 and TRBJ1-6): EPEVTQTPSHQVTQMGQEVILRCVPISNHLYFYWYRQILGQKVEFLVSFYNNEISEKSEIFDDQFSVERPDGSNFTLKIRSTKLEDSAMYFCASIRTGTDRSPLHFGNGTRLTVT.

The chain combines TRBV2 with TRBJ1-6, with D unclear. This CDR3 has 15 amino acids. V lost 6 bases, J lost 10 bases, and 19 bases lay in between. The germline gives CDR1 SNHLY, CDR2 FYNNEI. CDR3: CASREVSDGWSPLHF. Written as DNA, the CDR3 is TGTGCCAGCAGAGAGGTCAGTGATGGATGGTCACCCCTCCACTTT.